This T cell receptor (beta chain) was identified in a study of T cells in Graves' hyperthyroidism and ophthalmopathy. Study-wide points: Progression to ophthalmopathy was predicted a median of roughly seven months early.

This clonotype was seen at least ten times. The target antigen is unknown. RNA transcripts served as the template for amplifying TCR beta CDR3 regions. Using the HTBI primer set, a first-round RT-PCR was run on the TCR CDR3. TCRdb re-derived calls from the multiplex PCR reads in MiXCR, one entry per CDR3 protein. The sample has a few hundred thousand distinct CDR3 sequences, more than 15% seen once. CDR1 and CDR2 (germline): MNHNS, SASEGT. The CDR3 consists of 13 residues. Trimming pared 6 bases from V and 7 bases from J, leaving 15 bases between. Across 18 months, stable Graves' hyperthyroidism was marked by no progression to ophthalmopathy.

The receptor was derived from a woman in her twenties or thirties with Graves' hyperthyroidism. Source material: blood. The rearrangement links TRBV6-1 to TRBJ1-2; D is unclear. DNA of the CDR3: TGTGCCAGCAGCACTCTGGGAGGGCTTGGCTACACCTTC. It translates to CASSTLGGLGYTF.